This TCR beta chain was found in a study of blood T cell repertoires in COVID-19. In the study overall: Sites across the United States, Italy and Spain contributed samples from acute and convalescent COVID-19. The analysed material was cDNA or gDNA that came from T cells, B-cell-depleted T cells, or PBMCs.

Authors' methods: Quantification of nucleated cells was approximated via reference gene primer amplification. Method: immunoSEQ multiplex PCR; TCRdb's copy keeps in-frame clones and lacks some. V and J calls and clone size are given by that table; D and trimming were obtained from the DNA. The data contain about 140,000 clones, 70% to 85% of them singletons. The CDR3 has 18 amino acids. Germline V lookup: CDR1 MNHEY, CDR2 SMNVEV (reference sequence). J gave up 5 bases and V 1 base, and 12 bases lay outside the gene matches. This sequence joins TRBV27 and TRBJ2-3; 10 bases are shared with TRBD2. The sequenced sample was peripheral blood. The source is a human donor in a cohort sampled during active COVID-19. Written as DNA, the CDR3 is TGTGCCAGCAGTTTATACTCCGTAGCGGGGGGATCGGGAGATACGCAGTATTTT. Protein product: CASSLYSVAGGSGDTQYF.